This TCR beta chain was captured by sequencing in a study of beta chain features in type 1 diabetes (dated by TCRdb to between 2017 and 2018). Some background on the complete study: Mean age, gender distribution, total cell number and subset yield did not differ between patients and healthy donors. Across all samples, some 100,000,000 sorted cells were examined, and cell number per subset correlated strongly with RNA yield. In the study, recently diagnosed type 1 diabetes patients and matched healthy donors were compared on the TCRB repertoires of their sorted circulating CD4+ T cell subsets. Regulatory and stem cell-like memory subsets were isolated from only 8 patients and roughly eight healthy donors, whereas naive and central memory subsets came from all 30 or so donors. The paper's findings and limits, for the study overall: Because the HLA sub-analyses included only small numbers of individuals, any influence of HLA type on TCRB rearrangement was left unresolved. Because cDNA was sequenced instead of genomic DNA, activated cells with high expression could be over-represented, although the groups did not differ in activation or CD3 levels. A moderate but significant shortening of TCRB CDR3 length was observed in type 1 diabetes patients in all four CD4+ subsets. PCR might favor shorter templates, but patient and control samples were amplified and corrected together, so any skew would affect both groups equally. Naive, central memory and regulatory TCRB repertoires appeared to be more alike among patients than among healthy donors. At VDJ recombination sites, type 1 diabetes patients had fewer insertions and more deleted nucleotides, which implies abnormalities in thymic rearrangement.

The CDR3 runs 15 amino acids, cysteine and phenylalanine included. Just the 45-base CDR3 DNA is kept, in frame starting at base 1. CDR1 MNHEY and CDR2 SMNVEV are derived from the germline V gene (reference sequence). From each donor, a single peripheral blood sample of 100 to 150 mL on average was drawn into heparinised tubes. Naive, central memory, regulatory and stem cell-like memory CD4+ T cells were sorted on a BD FACSAria II using a panel including CD45RO, CCR7, CD25, CD127, CD95 and CD27. Every sorted population had a purity above 95%. PBMCs were separated immediately by Lymphoprep density gradient centrifugation and were stained directly, without being cultured. So that batch effects would be minimized, each experiment stained and sorted samples in pairs, pairing one healthy donor with one patient. The High Capacity cDNA Reverse Transcription Kit was used to reverse transcribe all of the isolated RNA, meaning that expressed TCRB transcripts were what got sequenced. Deep immunoSEQ sequencing was applied to naive, central memory and regulatory T cell samples, giving an average of about 3.7 million total reads per sample. After sorted cells were lysed in RLT buffer, RNA was extracted with DNase-treated RNeasy Micro or Mini kits, with the choice depending on cell number. To prevent cross-contamination, each cell subset was processed individually, whereas patient and healthy donor samples were processed jointly. The immunoSEQ multiplex PCR was used to amplify TCRB sequences from cDNA, yielding 87-bp fragments that span the CDR3 region. Sequencing of the amplicons was done on the Illumina HiSeq platform. As for how the authors treated the data: Synthetic template baselines were used to correct PCR bias computationally, reads within Hamming distance 2 were collapsed, and singletons that could not be merged were discarded. Reads were aligned against IMGT so that V, D and J genes, CDR3 length and insertions or deletions at six rearrangement sites could be assigned. Clonotype counts were normalized to sorted cell number within each subset before computing true diversity and Gini coefficients with the tcR R package. Repertoire sharing was quantified using the overlap coefficient calculated on TCRB nucleotide sequences. TCRdb provides this immuneACCESS table in a form limited to in-frame rearrangements. Some clones are lacking; in checked studies, under half of them reflect an unresolved V gene, and why the rest are absent is not known. D and trimming come from the DNA, and the V and J calls and clone size come from that table. This sample holds roughly 140,000 clones; approximately 52% were observed only once. The ten largest clones add up to around 0.39% of the sample.

As concerns this clone: Its antigen remains undetermined. The germline gene is not matched at one end of the junction; a read error may be the cause.

Sequenced: Tregs from blood. This specimen's cell subset or site label, interpreted: regulatory CD4+ T cells. Here the chain combines TRBV27 and TRBJ2-3, with TRBD1 tentatively as D gene (5 bases match). The clonotype comes from a man aged 18 to 30 in good health. The CDR3 has the sequence CASSPPWGSTGTQYF. The sequence in DNA is TGTGCCAGCAGTCCACCCTGGGGCTCAACAGGTACGCAGTATTTT.